This T cell receptor beta chain came from a study of long-term antiretroviral therapy in people with HIV. General observations from the study: HIV repertoires had narrower CDR3 length ranges than controls. At every time point, clones expanded before ART dominated the repertoire.

On this clone itself: Its antigen is still unknown.

It was version v3.0 of the immunoSEQ assay that was run at survey level. A target of roughly 40,000-50,000 T-cell genomes per sample was set for sequencing. Only in-frame clones appear in the TCRdb table, and some are missing; sequencing was by immunoSEQ multiplex PCR. The sample lists about 28,000 clones, over 70% occurring once. Trimming took off 0 bases at V and 3 bases at J, with 15 bases between the two ends. Germline CDR1 and CDR2: SGDLS and YYNGEE. This CDR3 is 17 amino acids long. The chain is built from TRBV9 and TRBJ1-4, with D perhaps TRBD1 (6 bases). Sequencing was performed on unsorted PBMCs, taken 2.7 to 2.9 years after starting antiretroviral therapy. The TCR originated in a man aged 25-40 years with HIV. CDR3 nucleotides: TGTGCCAGCAGCGTAGAAGGGACACAAAGGCCTAATGAAAAACTGTTTTTT. Amino acids: CASSVEGTQRPNEKLFF.